The source of this T cell receptor (beta chain) is a study of blood T cell repertoires in COVID-19. Across the study: Whether acute or convalescent, the COVID-19 samples came from the United States, Italy and Spain.

Germline assignment: CDR1 KGHSH and CDR2 LQKENI. This CDR3 has 15 residues. Between the trimmed V and J ends, which lost 4 bases and 0 bases, there was a span of 12 bases. Generated by immunoSEQ multiplex PCR, the TCRdb table keeps only in-frame clones and is missing some. The sample shows about 140,000 clones, almost 80% of them seen only once. This clone was counted between two and nine times. Resolution of symptoms, clearance, or two negative PCRs was present in recovered Cohort 3 donors. The chain recombines TRBV18 with TRBJ2-5, with TRBD1 as a possible D gene (6 bases). This clonotype originated in a woman aged 45-60 years who had recovered from COVID-19. Material: PBMCs or T cells enriched from blood (not recorded which). CDR3 DNA: TGTGCCAGCTCACTTCGACAGGTACACCAAGAGACCCAGTACTTC. Translation: CASSLRQVHQETQYF.